This T cell receptor beta chain is from a study of immune evolution from preneoplasia to lung adenocarcinoma. Study-level background: HLA loss of heterozygosity: about 7% AIS, over 12% MIA, over 25% ADC, none AAH.

V was shortened by 3 bases and J by 5 bases, with 10 bases between the two germline ends. CDR1 is SGHRS, CDR2 YFSETQ, per germline. The CDR3 covers 13 residues. Sequenced by immunoSEQ multiplex PCR; TCRdb stores in-frame clones only, minus some. The sample consists of about 9,000 clones, around 90% of them appearing once. The TCR originated in a person aged 70 to 79 with invasive lung adenocarcinoma. The chain has TRBV5-1 and TRBJ2-3, with D possibly being TRBD1 (5 bases). The sample taken for sequencing was FFPE invasive lung adenocarcinoma tissue. The CDR3 DNA sequence: TGCGCCAGCAGCTCCTCTGGACAAGATACGCAGTATTTT. Translated: CASSSSGQDTQYF.